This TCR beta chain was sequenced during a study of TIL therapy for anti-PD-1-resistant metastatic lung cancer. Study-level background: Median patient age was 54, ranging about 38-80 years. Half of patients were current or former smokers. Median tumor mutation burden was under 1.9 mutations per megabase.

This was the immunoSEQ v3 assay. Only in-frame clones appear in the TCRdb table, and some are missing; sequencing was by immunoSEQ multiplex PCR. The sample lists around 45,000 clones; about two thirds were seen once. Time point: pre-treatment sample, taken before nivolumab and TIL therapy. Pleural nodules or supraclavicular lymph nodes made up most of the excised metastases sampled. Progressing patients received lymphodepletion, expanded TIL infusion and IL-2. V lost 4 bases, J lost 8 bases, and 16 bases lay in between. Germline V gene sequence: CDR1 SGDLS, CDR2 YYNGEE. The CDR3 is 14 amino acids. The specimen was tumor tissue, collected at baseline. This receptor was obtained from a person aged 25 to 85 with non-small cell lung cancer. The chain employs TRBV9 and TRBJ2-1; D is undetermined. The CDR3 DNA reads TGTGCCAGCAGCATGAGCCCCTCAGGCGATGAGCAGTTCTTC. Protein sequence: CASSMSPSGDEQFF.